Shown below are 19 T cell receptor beta chains from a single sample sequenced in a study of blood T cell repertoires in COVID-19 (dated by TCRdb to between 2020 and 2021). Libraries were constructed by the immunoSEQ multiplex PCR assay. TCRdb holds this immuneACCESS table with in-frame rearrangements only. Some clones are missing; in checked studies, unresolved V genes explain under half, and the rest has no known cause. Present in this sample are some 140,000 clones, more than 75% of which were seen just once. The top ten constitute roughly 2.1% of the sample. The sequencing input was peripheral blood. The receptors derive from a man between 65 and 85 years old with active COVID-19.

This chain links TRBV18 with TRBJ2-3, with 9 bases identical to TRBD2. Unmatched junction bases numbered 14, after V lost 6 bases and J lost 4 bases. This CDR3 region has 17 residues. CDR1 is KGHSH, CDR2 LQKENI, per germline. The CDR3 loop reads CASSLQGFSGSADTQYF. In DNA, the CDR3 is TGTGCCAGCTCGCTCCAGGGGTTTAGCGGGAGCGCAGATACGCAGTATTTT.

The chain couples TRBV15 to TRBJ1-1; no reliable D call. Germline CDR1 LNHNV, CDR2 YYDKDF (reference sequence). V lost 0 bases, J lost 5 bases, and 7 bases lay in between. This CDR3 comprises 13 residues. The CDR3 DNA reads as TGTGCCACCAGCAGAGATTCGGGAACTGAAGCTTTCTTT. Protein sequence: CATSRDSGTEAFF. Drawing the rest from reference TRBV15 and TRBJ1-1, the complete variable domain is DAMVIQNPRYQVTQFGKPVTLSCSQTLNHNVMYWYQQKSSQAPKLLFHYYDKDFNNEADTPDNFQSRRPNTSFCFLDIRSPGLGDTAMYLCATSRDSGTEAFFGQGTRLTVV.

The gene calls are TRBV3-1 (or the pseudogene TRBV3-2) and TRBJ2-7; a possible D gene is TRBD2 (5 bases). V shed 3 bases and J shed 3 bases, with 15 bases lying between them. Germline V gives CDR1 LGHDT, CDR2 YNNKEL (reference sequence). This CDR3 is 15 amino acids long. CDR3 sequence (DNA): TGTGCCAGCAGCCAGGGTCTAGCAGTTAACTACGAGCAGTACTTC. It codes for CASSQGLAVNYEQYF.

V gene TRBV28 combines with J gene TRBJ1-6; D is perhaps TRBD1 (5 bases). The CDR3 sequence is 17 residues long. Trimming took 7 bases from V and 6 from J, leaving 22 bases between them. Looked up from germline, CDR1 is MDHEN and CDR2 is SYDVKM. The CDR3 region has the DNA TGTGCCAGCATAACTCCCCGCGCGACAGCCACTAATTCACCCCTCCACTTT. Encoded protein: CASITPRATATNSPLHF.

This sequence joins TRBV18 and TRBJ2-7; TRBD2 matches 8 bases. Germline lookup yields CDR1 KGHSH and CDR2 LQKENI. This CDR3 comprises 13 residues. Unmatched junction bases numbered 4, after V lost 6 bases and J lost 3 bases. The CDR3 nucleotides are TGTGCCAGCTCGCCCGGGACTAGCTACGAGCAGTACTTC. Translating gives CASSPGTSYEQYF.

This clone was detected once. The chain links TRBV7-8 to TRBJ2-7, with D possibly TRBD1 on 6 matching bases. This CDR3 has 16 residues. Germline values: CDR1 SGHVS, CDR2 FQNEAQ. Trimming removed 4 bases from V and 3 bases from J, with 19 bases in between. DNA of the CDR3: TGTGCCAGCAGCTACCCCCGGGACACCAACTTCTACGAGCAGTACTTC. Translation: CASSYPRDTNFYEQYF.

The genes are TRBV27 and TRBJ2-3, with D possibly matching TRBD2 (6 bases). Looked up from germline, CDR1 is MNHEY and CDR2 is SMNVEV (reference sequence). V lost 8 bases and J lost 1, with 10 bases in between. This CDR3 comprises 13 residues. CDR3 amino acids: CASREYGTDTQYF. The CDR3 nucleotides read TGTGCCAGCCGGGAGTATGGCACAGATACGCAGTATTTT.

The chain links TRBV6-4 to TRBJ2-2; 9 bases line up with TRBD1. Germline values: CDR1 MRHNA, CDR2 SNTAGT. V was clipped by 4 bases and J by 3 bases; unmatched bases: 0. The CDR3 extends over 14 amino acids. In DNA form, the CDR3 reads TGTGCCAGCAGTGGGACAGGGGACACCGGGGAGCTGTTTTTT. Translating gives CASSGTGDTGELFF.

The chain links TRBV18 to TRBJ1-3; D may be TRBD1 (5 bases). V shed 3 bases and J shed 0 bases, with 12 bases lying between them. Germline CDR1 and CDR2: KGHSH and LQKENI. The CDR3 spans 16 residues. This CDR3 is CASSPPPRVSGNTIYF. CDR3 in DNA: TGTGCCAGCTCACCCCCTCCCAGGGTCTCTGGAAACACCATATATTTT.

The V gene is TRBV6-6, the J gene TRBJ1-3; D is unclear. Germline CDR1 and CDR2: MNHNY and SVGAGI (reference sequence). With 4 bases removed from V and 5 bases from J, the gap between germline ends came to 12 bases. The CDR3 spans 14 residues. The DNA for the CDR3 is TGTGCCAGCAGTTCCGCCGGGAGAAGAAACACCATATATTTT. Translating it yields CASSSAGRRNTIYF.

The chain recombines TRBV7-2 with TRBJ1-6; D is uncertain. This CDR3 is built from 14 residues. V lost 1 base and J 7 bases, leaving 8 bases between the germline ends. The germline V gene has CDR1 SGHTA and CDR2 FQGNSA. The CDR3 is CASSLVRENSPLHF. DNA of the CDR3: TGTGCCAGCAGCTTAGTACGGGAAAATTCACCCCTCCACTTT.

This clone is medium-sized by share. The CDR3 DNA is TGCGCCAGCAGTGAGTCTAGCGGGAGGACAGATACGCAGTATTTT. Its protein is CASSESSGRTDTQYF. The chain uses TRBV10-2 and TRBJ2-3; TRBD2 matches at 10 bases. In germline, CDR1 is WSHSY, CDR2 SAAADI. This CDR3 contains 15 residues. Trimming cost V 0 bases and J 3 bases; bases outside gene matches: 0.

The rearrangement links TRBV4-2 to TRBJ1-1, with D perhaps TRBD1 (5 bases). The V and J ends lost 1 base and 3 bases respectively, with 9 bases between them. The CDR3 has 14 amino acids. Germline CDR1 reads LGHNA; CDR2 reads YNFKEQ. As DNA, the CDR3 is TGTGCCAGCAGCCAAGGGCAGGGCCACACTGAAGCTTTCTTT. It codes for CASSQGQGHTEAFF.

This sequence joins TRBV18 and TRBJ2-6, with 9 positions matching TRBD1. This CDR3 is 17 amino acids long. Trimming cost V 6 bases and J 0 bases; bases outside gene matches: 6. Germline V gives CDR1 KGHSH, CDR2 LQKENI. The CDR3: CASSPGTGHSGANVLTF. For the CDR3, the DNA is TGTGCCAGCTCCCCCGGGACAGGGCACTCTGGGGCCAACGTCCTGACTTTC.

The chain carries TRBV9 and TRBJ2-7; possible D gene TRBD2, 6 bases. This CDR3 is 14 amino acids long. Germline values: CDR1 SGDLS, CDR2 YYNGEE. The V end was cut by 0 bases, the J end by 0 bases, with 7 bases between. Here the CDR3 reads CASSVVGSSYEQYF. The CDR3 DNA reads as TGTGCCAGCAGCGTAGTCGGGAGCTCCTACGAGCAGTACTTC.

The rearrangement uses TRBV9 and TRBJ2-5; perhaps TRBD2 as D (6 bases). With 3 bases removed from V and 1 base from J, the gap between germline ends came to 10 bases. In germline, CDR1 is SGDLS, CDR2 YYNGEE. This CDR3 spans 14 amino acids. The CDR3 DNA reads as TGTGCCAGCAGCGCTTCGGGACTCCAAGAGACCCAGTACTTC. It is translated as CASSASGLQETQYF.

The gene calls are TRBV3-1 (or the pseudogene TRBV3-2) and TRBJ1-1; D call uncertain. Germline V lookup: CDR1 LGHDT, CDR2 YNNKEL (reference sequence). The CDR3 runs to 14 residues. The germline V and J ends were trimmed by 3 bases and 0 bases, with 8 bases remaining between them. In nucleotides, the CDR3 is TGTGCCAGCAGCCAGGAGGGAGTGAACACTGAAGCTTTCTTT. Its translation is CASSQEGVNTEAFF.

There are a few counts of this clone. The V gene is TRBV5-6, the J gene TRBJ2-7; 7 nucleotides agree with TRBD2. J gave up 6 bases and V 0 bases, and 6 bases lay outside the gene matches. The CDR3 is 14 residues long. CDR1 and CDR2 from the germline V gene are SGHDT and YYEEEE. The CDR3 sequence: CASSLAGGIAEQYF. CDR3 nucleotides: TGTGCCAGCAGCTTGGCGGGGGGTATCGCCGAGCAGTACTTC.

The genes are TRBV10-3 and TRBJ2-7, with 8 bases fitting TRBD1. Germline V gene sequence: CDR1 ENHRY, CDR2 SYGVKD. This CDR3 is 15 amino acids long. With 3 bases clipped from V and 0 bases from J, the junction kept 4 bases outside the gene matches. DNA of the CDR3: TGTGCCATCAGTGAAACCGGGACAGGCTCCTACGAGCAGTACTTC. Protein product: CAISETGTGSYEQYF.